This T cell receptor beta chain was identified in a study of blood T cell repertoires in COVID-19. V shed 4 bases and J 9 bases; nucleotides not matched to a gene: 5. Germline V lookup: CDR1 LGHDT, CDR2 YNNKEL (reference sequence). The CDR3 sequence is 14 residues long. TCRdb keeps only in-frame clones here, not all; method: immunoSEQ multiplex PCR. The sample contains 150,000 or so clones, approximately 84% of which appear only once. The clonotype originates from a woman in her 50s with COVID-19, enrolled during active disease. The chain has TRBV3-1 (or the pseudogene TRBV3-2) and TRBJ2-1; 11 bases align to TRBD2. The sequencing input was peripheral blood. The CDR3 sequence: CASSRSSGGTEQFF. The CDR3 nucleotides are TGTGCCAGCAGCCGCTCTAGCGGGGGGACTGAGCAGTTCTTC.